This passage covers 30 T cell receptor beta chains from one sample sequenced in a study of response to subunit inactivated influenza vaccine. TCRdb itself ran the RT-PCR reads through MiXCR, one entry per CDR3 protein. The sample holds some 300,000 distinct CDR3 sequences, about 20% seen once. The sequences come from PBMCs from blood, collected around 22 months after vaccination. The receptor source for this set is a man aged 45-69 years who received an inactivated influenza vaccine.

In this sample, this clonotype turned up a few times. The CDR3 nucleotides read TGCGCCAGCAGCCGTCGGACAGGGGTTAATGAAAAACTGTTTTTT. Protein: CASSRRTGVNEKLFF. V usage is TRBV5-1 and J usage is TRBJ1-4; TRBD1 aligns across 9 bases. The CDR3 is 15 residues long. V gave up 4 bases and J gave up 4 bases; unmatched junction bases: 5. Germline values: CDR1 SGHRS, CDR2 YFSETQ. The full variable domain, in which reference TRBV5-1 and TRBJ1-4 provide the parts outside the CDR3, is KAGVTQTPRYLIKTRGQQVTLSCSPISGHRSVSWYQQTPGQGLQFLFEYFSETQRNKGNFPGRFSGRQFSNSRSEMNVSTLELGDSALYLCASSRRTGVNEKLFFGSGTQLSVL.

In DNA form, the CDR3 reads TGTGCCAGCAGCTTAGCAGGCCTGCCGCCCCCCTACGAGCAGTACTTC. Translating it yields CASSLAGLPPPYEQYF. The chain combines TRBV7-9 with TRBJ2-7; D unclear. This CDR3 is 16 amino acids long. V was cut by 0 bases and J by 2 bases, with 14 bases left in between. CDR1 is SEHNR and CDR2 is FQNEAQ in the germline V gene (reference sequence).

This clonotype was recorded a few times. The rearrangement uses TRBV15 and TRBJ1-5, with D hard to call. The CDR3 covers 12 residues. With 1 base removed from V and 3 bases from J, the gap between germline ends came to 1 base. CDR1 is LNHNV and CDR2 is YYDKDF in the germline V gene (reference sequence). CDR3 sequence reads: CATSRANQPQHF. CDR3 DNA: TGTGCCACCAGCAGAGCCAATCAGCCCCAGCATTTT.

The chain joins TRBV28 to TRBJ2-3; 8 bases line up with TRBD1. The J segment lost 5 bases and the V segment lost 2 bases, leaving 9 bases of the junction unmatched. CDR1 MDHEN and CDR2 SYDVKM come from the germline V gene. The CDR3 extends over 16 amino acids. The CDR3 loop is CASSLEGQGVLDTQYF. As DNA, the CDR3 is TGTGCCAGCAGTTTAGAAGGACAGGGTGTATTAGATACGCAGTATTTT.

In its sample, this clonotype was seen a few times. The chain combines TRBV5-1 with TRBJ2-1; possibly TRBD1 for D (6 bases). V was trimmed by 2 bases and J by 9 bases, leaving 18 bases between them. The length of the CDR3 is 15 residues. Germline values: CDR1 SGHRS, CDR2 YFSETQ. CDR3 amino acids: CASSLDQGSIGEQFF. In DNA form, the CDR3 reads TGCGCCAGCAGCTTAGACCAGGGGTCGATAGGTGAGCAGTTCTTC.

This clonotype was counted only a few times. A read error may be the cause here, since a much bigger clone is one base away. CDR3 loop: CASSQASYYGYTF. The CDR3, as DNA: TGCGCCAGCAGCCAAGCCAGTTACTATGGCTACACCTTC. This sequence joins TRBV4-3 and TRBJ1-2; no definite D call. Germline V gene lookup returns CDR1 LGHNA and CDR2 YSLEER. V was trimmed by 1 base and J by 3 bases, leaving 6 bases between them. The CDR3 extends over 13 amino acids.

The V call is TRBV28, the J call TRBJ1-2; no clear D gene. The CDR3 is 13 residues long. The ends were cut back, 7 bases at V and 3 bases at J, with 12 bases in the middle. Germline V gives CDR1 MDHEN, CDR2 SYDVKM. The CDR3 sequence: CASTMEGYYGYTF. The CDR3 coding sequence is TGTGCCAGCACCATGGAGGGTTACTATGGCTACACCTTC.

This clonotype was picked up a small number of times. The CDR3 sequence: CSARSREYNEQFF. CDR3 nucleotide sequence: TGCAGTGCTAGATCCAGGGAATACAATGAGCAGTTCTTC. This chain links TRBV20-1 with TRBJ2-1, with D perhaps matching TRBD1 (5 bases). V dropped 2 bases and J dropped 4 bases, with 9 bases sitting between them. In germline, CDR1 is DFQATT, CDR2 SNEGSKA (reference sequence). This CDR3 contains 13 residues.

The chain recombines TRBV7-3 with TRBJ2-1, with TRBD2 matching over 8 bases. The CDR3 is 15 residues long. J gave up 6 bases and V 2 bases, and 6 bases lay outside the gene matches. Germline CDR1 SGHTA, CDR2 FQGTGA. The chain's CDR3 is CASSLLAGGPNEQFF. CDR3 bases: TGTGCCAGCAGCTTACTGGCGGGGGGACCCAATGAGCAGTTCTTC.

V usage is TRBV12-3 or TRBV12-4 and J usage is TRBJ2-1; 11 nucleotides line up with TRBD2. The length of the CDR3 is 15 residues. The V and J ends lost 6 bases and 3 bases, in that order; junction bases with no gene match: 4. CDR3 DNA sequence: TGTGCCAGCAGGAGGGGACTAGCGGACTACAATGAGCAGTTCTTC. Protein: CASRRGLADYNEQFF.

The sample holds a few counts of this clonotype. The V call is TRBV7-9, the J call TRBJ2-7; TRBD1 is a possible D gene (5 bases). Trimming left V 2 bases short and J 1 base short, with 12 bases between. Per germline, CDR1 SEHNR and CDR2 FQNEAQ (reference sequence). The CDR3 is 15 residues long. CDR3 in amino acids: CASSLIGAGSYEQYF. As DNA, the CDR3 is TGTGCCAGCAGCTTAATAGGGGCTGGGTCCTACGAGCAGTACTTC. Looking up the rest from reference TRBV7-9 and TRBJ2-7 gives the full variable domain: DTGVSQNPRHKITKRGQNVTFRCDPISEHNRLYWYRQTLGQGPEFLTYFQNEAQLEKSRLLSDRFSAERPKGSFSTLEIQRTEQGDSAMYLCASSLIGAGSYEQYFGPGTRLTVT.

The rearrangement uses TRBV20-1 and TRBJ1-4; tentative D call: TRBD1 (5 bases). Between the trimmed V and J ends, which lost 0 bases and 3 bases, there was a span of 11 bases. Germline lookup yields CDR1 DFQATT and CDR2 SNEGSKA (reference sequence). There are 15 residues in the CDR3. The CDR3 is CSARDIRQSNEKLFF. The CDR3 DNA follows: TGCAGTGCTAGAGATATTAGACAGTCTAATGAAAAACTGTTTTTT.

This clonotype was counted ten times or more. The V call is TRBV30, the J call TRBJ1-5; D is possibly TRBD1 (5 bases). Germline CDR1 GTSNPN, CDR2 SVGIG (reference sequence). V was pared by 3 bases and J by 0 bases, with 12 bases between. The CDR3 runs 15 residues. The CDR3: CAWSPGHLSNQPQHF. DNA of the CDR3: TGTGCCTGGAGCCCCGGACATCTTAGCAATCAGCCCCAGCATTTT.

V is TRBV3-1 and J is TRBJ1-6; TRBD1 agrees at 7 bases. J lost 8 bases, V lost 1 base, and 5 bases had no gene match. Germline values: CDR1 LGHDT, CDR2 YNNKEL (reference sequence). The CDR3 spans 15 residues. CDR3: CASSQVGRGYSPLHF. The CDR3 DNA reads as TGTGCCAGCAGCCAAGTCGGCAGGGGGTATTCACCCCTCCACTTT.

This clonotype was detected a few times. The genes are TRBV12-3 or TRBV12-4 and TRBJ2-4; 7 bases map to TRBD2. The ends lost 9 bases at V and 0 bases at J; junction bases unmatched: 8. The CDR3 spans 15 residues. The CDR3 spells CASQWGGLAKNIQYF. CDR3 in DNA: TGTGCCAGTCAGTGGGGGGGACTAGCCAAAAACATTCAGTACTTC.

V usage is TRBV7-9 and J usage is TRBJ2-2, with a tentative D call TRBD1 (6 bases). The ends were cut back, 5 bases at V and 1 base at J, with 14 bases in the middle. CDR3 length: 16 residues. Germline CDR1 and CDR2: SEHNR and FQNEAQ (reference sequence). The CDR3 region is CASSRGRGRNTGELFF. The DNA for the CDR3 is TGTGCCAGCAGCCGTGGCAGGGGCCGGAACACCGGGGAGCTGTTTTTT.

CDR3 in DNA: TGTGCCAGCAGCCAAGATGGGGTCAGCAGCTACGAGCAGTACTTC. This translates into CASSQDGVSSYEQYF. The V gene is TRBV4-2, the J gene TRBJ2-7; D remains unclear. Looked up from germline, CDR1 is LGHNA and CDR2 is YNFKEQ. The CDR3 runs 15 residues. The V gene lost 0 bases and the J gene lost 3 bases, with 12 bases spanning the gap.

This clonotype was seen at least ten times. The chain couples TRBV12-3 or TRBV12-4 to TRBJ1-1, with D tentatively TRBD1 (6 bases). CDR3 length: 14 amino acids. V lost 5 bases and J 1 base, leaving 11 bases between the germline ends. This chain's CDR3 is CASSKGHPNTEAFF. DNA for the CDR3: TGTGCCAGCAGTAAGGGACACCCGAACACTGAAGCTTTCTTT.

This clonotype has more than one count but fewer than ten. CDR3 in DNA: TGTGCCAGCAGTTCCGACCTTCTAGCGGGGGGCCCCACCGGGGAGCTGTTTTTT. It specifies CASSSDLLAGGPTGELFF. This chain links TRBV6-5 with TRBJ2-2; 11 nucleotides agree with TRBD2. The germline V gene has CDR1 MNHEY and CDR2 SVGAGI. The ends lost 4 bases at V and 4 bases at J; junction bases unmatched: 11. This CDR3 region has 18 residues.

The chain is built from TRBV6-1 and TRBJ1-3, with D hard to call. V was shortened by 6 bases and J by 0 bases, with 15 bases between the two germline ends. Germline assignment: CDR1 MNHNS and CDR2 SASEGT. The CDR3 totals 16 residues. Here the CDR3 DNA reads TGTGCCAGCAGGAGGATATTGTCCTCCTCTGGAAACACCATATATTTT. This gives the protein CASRRILSSSGNTIYF.

This chain uses TRBV20-1 with TRBJ1-2; D may be TRBD1 (5 bases). Germline V gene sequence: CDR1 DFQATT, CDR2 SNEGSKA (reference sequence). This CDR3 is 15 amino acids long. V was cut by 0 bases and J by 6 bases, with 17 bases left in between. The CDR3 loop reads CSAREGTQDRHGYTF. The DNA of the CDR3 is TGCAGTGCTAGAGAAGGAACACAGGATAGGCATGGCTACACCTTC.

The sample holds a few counts of this clonotype. V gene TRBV6-5 combines with J gene TRBJ2-1; 10 nucleotides line up with TRBD2. The CDR3 consists of 15 residues. In germline, CDR1 is MNHEY, CDR2 SVGAGI. Trimming removed 0 bases from V and 6 bases from J; junction bases left unmatched: 2. CDR3 DNA: TGTGCCAGCAGTTACTCGACTAGCGGGTCCAATGAGCAGTTCTTC. It codes for CASSYSTSGSNEQFF.

The chain links TRBV3-1 to TRBJ2-2; D gene uncertain. Trimming shortened V by 1 base and J by 7 bases, and 10 bases separated the two germline ends. CDR1 and CDR2 (germline): LGHDT, YNNKEL (reference sequence). This CDR3 comprises 14 residues. CDR3 sequence (DNA): TGTGCCAGCAGCCAAGCTCCGGTGGTCGGGGAGCTGTTTTTT. Its translation is CASSQAPVVGELFF.

The chain employs TRBV6-2 or TRBV6-3 and TRBJ2-2; TRBD2 might be the D (7 bases). The germline V gene has CDR1 MNHEY and CDR2 SVGEGT. Trimming removed 8 bases at V and 6 bases at J, with 16 bases between. This CDR3 has 14 residues. The CDR3 DNA reads as TGTGCCAGCGAGTGGGGGGGCGCGTCCGGGGAGCTGTTTTTT. This encodes CASEWGGASGELFF.

This clonotype was recorded a few times. The chain carries TRBV29-1 and TRBJ2-1; 8 bases fit TRBD2. The CDR3 is 14 residues long. Germline CDR1 reads SQVTM; CDR2 reads ANQGSEA. The J segment lost 2 bases and the V segment lost 4 bases, leaving 4 bases of the junction unmatched. CDR3 sequence reads: CSVGPGGPYNEQFF. The CDR3 nucleotides are TGCAGCGTTGGTCCGGGAGGGCCCTACAATGAGCAGTTCTTC.

The chain has TRBV3-1 and TRBJ2-5; 10 bases line up with TRBD2. The V gene's germline CDR1 is LGHDT and CDR2 YNNKEL (reference sequence). The CDR3 covers 17 residues. Losses at the gene ends were 0 bases for V and 5 bases for J; bases not matched to a gene: 9. The CDR3 loop reads CASSQDQLAGDRETQYF. The CDR3 coding sequence is TGTGCCAGCAGCCAAGATCAGCTAGCGGGGGATAGGGAGACCCAGTACTTC.

The chain links TRBV4-2 to TRBJ2-7; D unresolved. The CDR3 is 14 amino acids. Germline CDR1 and CDR2: LGHNA and YNFKEQ. The germline V and J ends were trimmed by 1 base and 1 base, with 8 bases remaining between them. The CDR3 DNA reads TGTGCCAGCAGCCAAGGGAGCAGGTCCTACGAGCAGTACTTC. Protein product: CASSQGSRSYEQYF.

This clonotype was seen a handful of times. This chain uses TRBV30 with TRBJ2-7; the D gene is possibly TRBD2 (5 bases). Germline CDR1 reads GTSNPN; CDR2 reads SVGIG (reference sequence). V lost 1 base and J 4 bases, leaving 8 bases between the germline ends. CDR3 length: 12 amino acids. The CDR3 reads CAWSEGVYEQYF. In DNA form, the CDR3 reads TGTGCCTGGAGTGAGGGAGTTTACGAGCAGTACTTC.

This clonotype was counted a few times. J is TRBJ1-4 and V is TRBV4-1; 8 positions match TRBD1. This CDR3 has 16 residues. V lost 4 bases, J lost 1 base, and 5 bases stayed unmatched. Germline V gene sequence: CDR1 MGHRA, CDR2 YSYEKL. The CDR3 loop is CASSPGQVITNEKLFF. The CDR3, as DNA: TGCGCCAGCAGCCCGGGACAGGTGATAACTAATGAAAAACTGTTTTTT.

This clonotype was recorded a few times. The rearrangement uses TRBV4-1 and TRBJ1-5, with D unresolved. The CDR3 extends over 15 amino acids. The V and J ends lost 1 base and 0 bases respectively, with 7 bases between them. Germline assignment: CDR1 MGHRA and CDR2 YSYEKL. CDR3 region: CASSQGDYSNQPQHF. The CDR3 coding sequence is TGCGCCAGCAGCCAAGGAGACTATAGCAATCAGCCCCAGCATTTT.